This T cell receptor beta chain was documented in a study of blood T cell repertoires in COVID-19. Background on the study: Material from acute and convalescent COVID-19 was sourced from the United States, Italy and Spain.

As processed by the authors: Using reference gene primer amplification, nucleated cell counts were estimated. Assay used: immunoSEQ multiplex PCR; TCRdb lists only in-frame clones, some missing. The V and J calls and clone size were taken over from that table, and D and trimming were inferred from the DNA. The sample includes approximately 390,000 clones, about 87% of them seen just once. Individuals aged about 18 to 90 years were recruited from 24 US areas. Recovery among Cohort 3 donors was established by two negative PCRs, clearance, or symptom resolution. The TCR was taken from a woman between 45 and 60 years old who had recovered from COVID-19. Sequencing was done on a sample of PBMCs or T cells enriched from blood (not recorded which).

The CDR3 DNA sequence: TGTGCCAGCAGTTTACATTTGGAAGGGGGAGGCACAGATACGCAGTATTTT. It specifies CASSLHLEGGGTDTQYF. This chain connects TRBV28 to TRBJ2-3, with a tentative D call TRBD1 (6 bases). Germline V gives CDR1 MDHEN, CDR2 SYDVKM. The CDR3 contains 17 residues. Trimming shortened V by 2 bases and J by 1 base, and 16 bases separated the two germline ends.